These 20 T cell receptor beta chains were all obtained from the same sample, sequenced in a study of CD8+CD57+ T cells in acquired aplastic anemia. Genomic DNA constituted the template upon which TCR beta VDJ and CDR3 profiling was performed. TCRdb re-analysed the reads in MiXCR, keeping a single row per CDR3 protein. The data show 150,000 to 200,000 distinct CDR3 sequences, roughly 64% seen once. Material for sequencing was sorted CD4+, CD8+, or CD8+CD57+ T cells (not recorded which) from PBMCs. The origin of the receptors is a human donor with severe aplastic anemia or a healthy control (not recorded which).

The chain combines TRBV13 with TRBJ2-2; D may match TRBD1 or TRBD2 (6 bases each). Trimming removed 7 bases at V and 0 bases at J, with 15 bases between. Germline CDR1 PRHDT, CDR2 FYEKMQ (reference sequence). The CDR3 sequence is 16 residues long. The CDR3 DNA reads TGTGCCAGCAAAGAACTAAGGGGGGCGAACACCGGGGAGCTGTTTTTT. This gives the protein CASKELRGANTGELFF.

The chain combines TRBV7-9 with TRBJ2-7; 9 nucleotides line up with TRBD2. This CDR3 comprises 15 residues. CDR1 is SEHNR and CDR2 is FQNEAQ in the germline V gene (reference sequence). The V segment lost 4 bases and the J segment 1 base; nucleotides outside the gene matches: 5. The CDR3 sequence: CASSWLAGASYEQYF. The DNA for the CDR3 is TGTGCCAGCAGCTGGTTAGCGGGAGCGTCCTACGAGCAGTACTTC.

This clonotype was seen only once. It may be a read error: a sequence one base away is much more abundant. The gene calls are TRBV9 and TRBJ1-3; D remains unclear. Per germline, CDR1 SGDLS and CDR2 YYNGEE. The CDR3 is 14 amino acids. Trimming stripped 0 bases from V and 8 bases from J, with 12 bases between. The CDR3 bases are TGTGCCAGCAGCGTAGGGGTTTCCGGAGACACCATATATTTT. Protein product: CASSVGVSGDTIYF.

The CDR3 sequence: CASSLKRDYTGELFF. In nucleotides, the CDR3 is TGTGCCAGCAGTTTAAAGCGGGATTACACCGGGGAGCTGTTTTTT. The chain recombines TRBV12-3 or TRBV12-4 with TRBJ2-2; 7 bases are shared with TRBD2. The J segment lost 3 bases and the V segment lost 2 bases, leaving 3 bases of the junction unmatched. The CDR3 runs 15 residues.

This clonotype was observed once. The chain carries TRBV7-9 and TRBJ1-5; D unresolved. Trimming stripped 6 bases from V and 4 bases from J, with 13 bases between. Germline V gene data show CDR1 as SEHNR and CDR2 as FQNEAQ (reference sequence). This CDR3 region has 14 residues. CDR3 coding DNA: TGTGCCAGCAGTTTGGACGCAGCAAATCAGCCCCAGCATTTT. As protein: CASSLDAANQPQHF.

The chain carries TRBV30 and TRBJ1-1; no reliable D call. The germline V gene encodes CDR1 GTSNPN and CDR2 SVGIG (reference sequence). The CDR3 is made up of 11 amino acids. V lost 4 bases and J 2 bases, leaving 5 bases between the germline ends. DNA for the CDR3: TGTGCCTGGATGGTTAACACTGAAGCTTTCTTT. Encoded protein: CAWMVNTEAFF.

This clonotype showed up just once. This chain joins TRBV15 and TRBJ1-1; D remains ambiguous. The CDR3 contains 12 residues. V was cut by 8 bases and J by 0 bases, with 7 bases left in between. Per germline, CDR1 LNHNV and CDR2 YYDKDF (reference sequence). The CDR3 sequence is CATALMNTEAFF. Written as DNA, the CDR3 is TGTGCCACCGCACTGATGAACACTGAAGCTTTCTTT.

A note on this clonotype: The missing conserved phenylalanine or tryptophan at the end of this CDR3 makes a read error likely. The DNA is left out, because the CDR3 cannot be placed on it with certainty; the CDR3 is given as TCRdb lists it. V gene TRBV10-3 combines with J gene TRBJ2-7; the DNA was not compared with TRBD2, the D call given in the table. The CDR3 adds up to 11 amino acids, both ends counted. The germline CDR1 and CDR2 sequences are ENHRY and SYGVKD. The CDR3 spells CAISEVGPAVY.

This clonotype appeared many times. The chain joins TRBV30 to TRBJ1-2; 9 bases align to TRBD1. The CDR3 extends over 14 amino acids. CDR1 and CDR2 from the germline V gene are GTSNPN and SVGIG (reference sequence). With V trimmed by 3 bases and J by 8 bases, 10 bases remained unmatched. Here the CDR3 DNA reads TGTGCCTGGAGACAACGTACAGGGGGCCTGGGCTACACCTTC. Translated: CAWRQRTGGLGYTF.

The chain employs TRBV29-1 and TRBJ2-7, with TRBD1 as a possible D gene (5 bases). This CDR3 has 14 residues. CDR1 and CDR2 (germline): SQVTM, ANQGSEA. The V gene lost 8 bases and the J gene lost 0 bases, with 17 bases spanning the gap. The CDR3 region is CSQDITGVSYEQYF. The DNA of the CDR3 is TGCAGCCAAGATATTACAGGCGTCTCCTACGAGCAGTACTTC.

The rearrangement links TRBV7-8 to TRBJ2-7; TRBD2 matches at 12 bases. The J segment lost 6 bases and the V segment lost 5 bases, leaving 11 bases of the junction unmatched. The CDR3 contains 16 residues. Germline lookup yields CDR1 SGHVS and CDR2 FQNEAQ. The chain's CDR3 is CASSTTSGGPKGEQYF. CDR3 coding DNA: TGTGCCAGCAGCACGACTAGCGGGGGACCTAAGGGCGAGCAGTACTTC.

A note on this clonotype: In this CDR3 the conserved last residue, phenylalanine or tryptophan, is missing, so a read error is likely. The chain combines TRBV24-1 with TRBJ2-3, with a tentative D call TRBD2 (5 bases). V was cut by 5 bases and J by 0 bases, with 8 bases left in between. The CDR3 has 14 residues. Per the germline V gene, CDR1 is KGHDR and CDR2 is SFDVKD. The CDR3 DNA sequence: TGTGCCACCAGTGGCGGGTTAAGCACAGATACGCAGTATTGT. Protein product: CATSGGLSTDTQYC.

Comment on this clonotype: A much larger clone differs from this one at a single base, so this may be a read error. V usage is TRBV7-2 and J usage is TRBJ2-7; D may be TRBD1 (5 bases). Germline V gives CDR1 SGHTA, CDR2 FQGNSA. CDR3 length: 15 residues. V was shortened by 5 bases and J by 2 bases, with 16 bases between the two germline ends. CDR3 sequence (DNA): TGTGCCAGCAGCCTTCCGGAAGGGGTAGCCTACGAGCAGTACGTC. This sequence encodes CASSLPEGVAYEQYV.

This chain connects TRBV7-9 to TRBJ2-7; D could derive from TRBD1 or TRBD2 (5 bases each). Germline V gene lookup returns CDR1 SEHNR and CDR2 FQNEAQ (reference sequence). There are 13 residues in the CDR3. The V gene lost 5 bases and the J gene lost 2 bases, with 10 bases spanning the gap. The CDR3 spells CASSGTATYEQYF. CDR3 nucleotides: TGTGCCAGCAGCGGGACCGCAACCTACGAGCAGTACTTC.

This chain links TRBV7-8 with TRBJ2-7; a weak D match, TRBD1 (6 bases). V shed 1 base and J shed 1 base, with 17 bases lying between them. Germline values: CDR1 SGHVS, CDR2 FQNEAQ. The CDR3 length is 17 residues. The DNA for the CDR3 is TGTGCCAGCAGCTTAGGGTTCGCCGGGACAACTTCCTACGAGCAGTACTTC. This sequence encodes CASSLGFAGTTSYEQYF.

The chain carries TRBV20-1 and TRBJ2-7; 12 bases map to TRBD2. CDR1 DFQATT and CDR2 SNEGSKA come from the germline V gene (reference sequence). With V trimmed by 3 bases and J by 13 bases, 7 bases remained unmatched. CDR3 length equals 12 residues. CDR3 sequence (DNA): TGCAGTGCTAGTCCCGGGACTAGCGGGTCATACTTC. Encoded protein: CSASPGTSGSYF.

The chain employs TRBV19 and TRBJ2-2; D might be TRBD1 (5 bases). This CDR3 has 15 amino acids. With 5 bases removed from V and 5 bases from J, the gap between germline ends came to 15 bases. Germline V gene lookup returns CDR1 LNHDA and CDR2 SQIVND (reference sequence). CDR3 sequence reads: CASSVGQVGTGELFF. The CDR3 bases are TGTGCCAGTAGTGTGGGGCAGGTGGGGACCGGGGAGCTGTTTTTT. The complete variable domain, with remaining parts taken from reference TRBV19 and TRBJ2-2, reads DGGITQSPKYLFRKEGQNVTLSCEQNLNHDAMYWYRQDPGQGLRLIYYSQIVNDFQKGDIAEGYSVSREKKESFPLTVTSAQKNPTAFYLCASSVGQVGTGELFFGEGSRLTVL.

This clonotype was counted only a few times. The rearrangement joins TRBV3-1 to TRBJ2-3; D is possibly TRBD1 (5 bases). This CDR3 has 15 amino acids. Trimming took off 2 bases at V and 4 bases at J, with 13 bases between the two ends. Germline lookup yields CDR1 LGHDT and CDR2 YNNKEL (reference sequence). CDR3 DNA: TGTGCCAGCAGCCAAACGTCAGGGATCCCAGATACGCAGTATTTT. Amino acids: CASSQTSGIPDTQYF.

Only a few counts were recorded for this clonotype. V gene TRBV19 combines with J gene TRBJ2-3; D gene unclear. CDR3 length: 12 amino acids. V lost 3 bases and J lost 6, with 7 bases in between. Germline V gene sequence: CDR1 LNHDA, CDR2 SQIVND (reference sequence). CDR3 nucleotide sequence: TGTGCCAGTAGTATCTCGTGGGATACGCAGTATTTT. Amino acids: CASSISWDTQYF.

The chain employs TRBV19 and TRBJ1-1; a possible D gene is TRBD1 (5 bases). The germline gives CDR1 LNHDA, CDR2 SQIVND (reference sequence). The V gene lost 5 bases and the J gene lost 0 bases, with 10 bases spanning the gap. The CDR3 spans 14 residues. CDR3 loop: CASSEDTMNTEAFF. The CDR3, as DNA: TGTGCCAGTAGTGAGGACACCATGAACACTGAAGCTTTCTTT.